A single sample is the source of the 30 T cell receptor beta chains below, sequenced in a study of T cells after yellow fever vaccination. TCRdb passed the 5' RACE reads through MiXCR, listing each CDR3 protein once. This sample carries more than 450,000 distinct CDR3 sequences, 20% to 25% of them seen once, and the ten largest clones take roughly a sixth. Sequenced material: PBMCs, taken roughly 20 days after the first yellow fever vaccination. The source is a man between 18 and 29 years old who received the YFV17D yellow fever vaccine.

The chain employs TRBV7-6 and TRBJ2-5; the match to TRBD1 covers 8 bases. This CDR3 spans 15 amino acids. Germline trimming cut 4 bases from V and 4 bases from J; bases unmatched to any gene: 8. Germline lookup yields CDR1 SGHVS and CDR2 FNYEAQ. This CDR3 reads CASSSSQGAGETQYF. The CDR3 DNA reads as TGTGCCAGCAGCTCGAGTCAGGGGGCTGGAGAGACCCAGTACTTC.

This clonotype was counted a few times. The chain recombines TRBV6-1 with TRBJ2-7, with D tentatively TRBD1 (5 bases). The V gene lost 3 bases and the J gene lost 2 bases, with 8 bases spanning the gap. This CDR3 is 13 amino acids long. Germline V gene data show CDR1 as MNHNS and CDR2 as SASEGT. The chain's CDR3 is CASSDDSPYEQYV. DNA for the CDR3: TGTGCCAGCAGTGACGACAGCCCCTACGAGCAGTACGTC.

This clonotype was seen more than once but under ten times. This chain uses TRBV6-2 or TRBV6-3 with TRBJ2-7, with D possibly matching TRBD2 (6 bases). This CDR3 has 14 residues. CDR1 and CDR2 (germline): MNHEY, SVGEGT. The ends were cut back, 2 bases at V and 1 base at J, with 9 bases in the middle. Written as DNA, the CDR3 is TGTGCCAGCAGTTACCGGGAGACGTCCTACGAGCAGTACGTC. Its protein product is CASSYRETSYEQYV.

This clonotype was detected only a few times. V gene TRBV5-1 combines with J gene TRBJ1-2; possibly TRBD1 for D (6 bases). Trimming shortened V by 1 base and J by 7 bases, and 14 bases separated the two germline ends. Germline CDR1 is SGHRS and CDR2 is YFSETQ. This CDR3 comprises 14 residues. The CDR3 DNA reads as TGCGCCAGCAGCTTGAGCTTTACAGGGTCTGGCTACACCTTC. It yields the protein CASSLSFTGSGYTF.

The CDR3 sequence: CAIGSGGYNEQFF. The CDR3 DNA sequence: TGTGCCATCGGATCGGGGGGGTACAATGAGCAGTTCTTC. This chain joins TRBV10-3 and TRBJ2-1; TRBD2 matches 8 bases. Germline-derived CDR1 and CDR2 are ENHRY and SYGVKD. V dropped 8 bases and J dropped 4; count of bases not matched to a gene: 4. The CDR3 extends over 13 amino acids.

This clonotype showed up just a few times. The rearrangement joins TRBV20-1 to TRBJ2-3; D remains ambiguous. Trimming removed 4 bases from V and 0 bases from J, with 8 bases in between. Germline V gene lookup returns CDR1 DFQATT and CDR2 SNEGSKA (reference sequence). The CDR3 runs to 13 residues. The CDR3 nucleotides are TGCAGTGCTAATAAAGATAGCACAGATACGCAGTATTTT. Its protein product is CSANKDSTDTQYF.

The table lists this clonotype with a few counts. This sequence joins TRBV24-1 and TRBJ1-1, with 8 bases matching TRBD1. The CDR3 covers 13 residues. Germline loops: CDR1 KGHDR, CDR2 SFDVKD. Losses at the gene ends were 7 bases for V and 2 bases for J; bases not matched to a gene: 2. CDR3 sequence: CATRAGGNTEAFF. DNA of the CDR3: TGTGCCACCAGAGCAGGGGGCAACACTGAAGCTTTCTTT.

This clonotype was counted between two and nine times. The V and J genes are TRBV9 and TRBJ1-2; 7 bases map to TRBD1. The junction had 7 bases not matched to a gene; V was cut back by 0 bases and J by 8 bases. The CDR3 covers 14 residues. Germline values: CDR1 SGDLS, CDR2 YYNGEE. The CDR3 DNA reads as TGTGCCAGCAGCGTAGGTAGGGGGCCAAGGGGCTACACCTTC. Amino acids: CASSVGRGPRGYTF.

The V gene is TRBV5-1, the J gene TRBJ2-7; D remains ambiguous. Germline V lookup: CDR1 SGHRS, CDR2 YFSETQ. The CDR3 loop spans 15 amino acids. Trimming stripped 0 bases from V and 1 base from J, with 11 bases between. The CDR3 here is CASSLADFESYEQYV. DNA for the CDR3: TGCGCCAGCAGCTTGGCCGACTTCGAGTCCTACGAGCAGTACGTC.

This chain joins TRBV6-1 and TRBJ2-4; D ambiguous. This CDR3 has 10 residues. With 5 bases removed from V and 10 bases from J, the gap between germline ends came to 6 bases. Per the germline V gene, CDR1 is MNHNS and CDR2 is SASEGT. DNA for the CDR3: TGTGCCAGCAGTACCGGGATTCAGTACTTC. The encoded protein is CASSTGIQYF.

At least ten counts were recorded for this clonotype. The chain joins TRBV2 to TRBJ2-7; D uncertain. V was shortened by 0 bases and J by 6 bases, with 6 bases between the two germline ends. This CDR3 contains 12 residues. Germline CDR1 reads SNHLY; CDR2 reads FYNNEI. CDR3: CASSEAAAEQYV. CDR3 nucleotides: TGTGCCAGCAGTGAAGCGGCGGCCGAGCAGTACGTC.

This clonotype has just a few counts. The chain couples TRBV6-1 to TRBJ1-1, with D perhaps matching TRBD1 (6 bases). The germline gives CDR1 MNHNS, CDR2 SASEGT. With 6 bases removed from V and 4 bases from J, the gap between germline ends came to 15 bases. This CDR3 contains 14 residues. CDR3: CASRETSRGTEAFF. The CDR3 DNA follows: TGTGCCAGCAGGGAAACGTCCAGGGGCACTGAAGCTTTCTTT.

The chain links TRBV9 to TRBJ2-1, with D perhaps assigned TRBD1 or TRBD2 (5 bases each). Trimming removed 6 bases at V and 7 bases at J, with 14 bases between. CDR1 and CDR2 (germline): SGDLS, YYNGEE. The length of the CDR3 is 13 residues. The CDR3 region is CASNRNWGNEQFF. The CDR3 bases are TGTGCCAGCAACCGAAATTGGGGGAATGAGCAGTTCTTC.

This clonotype has only a few counts. This chain joins TRBV25-1 and TRBJ1-6; D not certain. The length of the CDR3 is 13 residues. The germline V gene encodes CDR1 MGHDK and CDR2 SYGVNS. V lost 2 bases to trimming and J lost 8 bases, with 7 bases between them. CDR3 bases: TGTGCCAGCAGTGAAGCTGCGTATTCACCCCTCCACTTT. Its protein product is CASSEAAYSPLHF.

This clonotype was found a few times. This chain links TRBV5-1 with TRBJ1-1; D is uncertain. This CDR3 region has 12 residues. Trimming stripped 7 bases from V and 3 bases from J, with 10 bases between. CDR1 and CDR2 (germline): SGHRS, YFSETQ. The CDR3 nucleotides read TGCGCCAGCCTTGGCGAGGACACTGAAGCTTTCTTT. This encodes CASLGEDTEAFF.

The chain links TRBV4-2 to TRBJ2-1; 9 bases match TRBD2. The CDR3 contains 16 residues. Germline-derived CDR1 and CDR2 are LGHNA and YNFKEQ. Trimming removed 5 bases from V and 8 bases from J; junction bases left unmatched: 13. CDR3 amino acids: CASSFSGGNIGYEQFF. The CDR3 bases are TGTGCCAGCAGCTTTAGCGGGGGCAACATTGGGTATGAGCAGTTCTTC.

The CDR3 reads CATSDFWADKSSSYEQYF. CDR3 DNA: TGTGCCACCAGTGATTTTTGGGCTGACAAGTCGAGCTCCTACGAGCAGTACTTC. V gene TRBV24-1 combines with J gene TRBJ2-7; D remains ambiguous. The CDR3 length is 18 residues. CDR1 is KGHDR and CDR2 is SFDVKD in the germline V gene. Trimming removed 1 base at V and 0 bases at J, with 18 bases between.

V and J are TRBV4-3 and TRBJ2-7; D might be TRBD1 or TRBD2, each matching 10 bases. This CDR3 spans 19 amino acids. Looked up from germline, CDR1 is LGHNA and CDR2 is YSLEER. V lost 2 bases, J lost 1 base, and 24 bases lay in between. The DNA of the CDR3 is TGCGCCAGCAGCCAATGGGACAGGGGAGGACTAGCGGTTTCCTACGAGCAGTACGTC. Residues: CASSQWDRGGLAVSYEQYV.

The sample holds a few counts of this clonotype. The gene calls are TRBV7-3 and TRBJ2-7, with D possibly matching TRBD1 (6 bases). CDR1 is SGHTA and CDR2 is FQGTGA in the germline V gene. Trimming stripped 5 bases from V and 3 bases from J, with 17 bases between. The length of the CDR3 is 15 residues. The CDR3 DNA reads as TGTGCCAGCAGCCAAGCGCCGGGACAAAGCTACGAGCAGTACTTC. Translating it yields CASSQAPGQSYEQYF.

The CDR3 spells CSARPMNTEAFF. The CDR3 DNA follows: TGCAGTGCTAGGCCCATGAACACTGAAGCTTTCTTT. The chain recombines TRBV20-1 with TRBJ1-1, with D unresolved. V was clipped by 3 bases and J by 0 bases, with 5 bases between them. The germline V gene has CDR1 DFQATT and CDR2 SNEGSKA (reference sequence). The CDR3 spans 12 residues.

This clonotype has just one count. The rearrangement links TRBV20-1 to TRBJ2-5, with 12 positions matching TRBD2. The CDR3 sequence is 15 residues long. Germline assignment: CDR1 DFQATT and CDR2 SNEGSKA (reference sequence). V lost 6 bases to trimming and J lost 2 bases; unmatched junction nucleotides: 7. Here the CDR3 reads CSALGLAGQQETQYF. The CDR3 nucleotides read TGCAGTGCACTCGGACTAGCGGGACAGCAAGAGACCCAGTACTTC.

V usage is TRBV7-8 and J usage is TRBJ2-3, with D possibly matching TRBD2 (6 bases). Germline lookup yields CDR1 SGHVS and CDR2 FQNEAQ. The CDR3 covers 17 residues. Trimming removed 2 bases at V and 5 bases at J, with 20 bases between. CDR3 nucleotides: TGTGCCAGCAGCTTATTGGGGGAGGTCACCGCGGGAGATACGCAGTATTTT. Protein: CASSLLGEVTAGDTQYF. Full variable domain (outside the CDR3, taken from reference TRBV7-8 and TRBJ2-3): GAGVSQSPRYKVAKRGQDVALRCDPISGHVSLFWYQQALGQGPEFLTYFQNEAQLDKSGLPSDRFFAERPEGSVSTLKIQRTQQEDSAVYLCASSLLGEVTAGDTQYFGPGTRLTVL.

The chain is built from TRBV6-1 and TRBJ2-7; tentatively, D is TRBD2 (7 bases). Trimming shortened V by 6 bases and J by 3 bases, and 18 bases separated the two germline ends. The CDR3 is made up of 15 amino acids. Per germline, CDR1 MNHNS and CDR2 SASEGT. Here the CDR3 reads CASSPLQGRGYEQYF. CDR3 in DNA: TGTGCCAGCAGCCCTCTTCAGGGGAGGGGCTACGAGCAGTACTTC.

The gene calls are TRBV7-9 and TRBJ1-1, with D possibly being TRBD1 (6 bases). There are 12 residues in the CDR3. Per germline, CDR1 SEHNR and CDR2 FQNEAQ (reference sequence). Deletions cut 5 bases from V and 8 bases from J, with 12 bases between. The DNA of the CDR3 is TGTGCCAGCAGCCTAATGGGGGGCGAAGCTTTCTTT. Its protein product is CASSLMGGEAFF.

V is TRBV7-6 and J is TRBJ2-3; TRBD1 matches 10 bases. V gave up 5 bases and J gave up 5 bases; unmatched junction bases: 7. The CDR3 contains 15 residues. CDR1 is SGHVS, CDR2 FNYEAQ, per germline. The CDR3 coding sequence is TGTGCCAGCAGCCAAAGGGACAGGGGAAGAGATACGCAGTATTTT. This encodes CASSQRDRGRDTQYF.

Many counts were recorded for this clonotype. This chain joins TRBV20-1 and TRBJ2-5; TRBD1 matches 7 bases. V gave up 6 bases and J gave up 5 bases; unmatched junction bases: 15. The CDR3 has 15 amino acids. CDR1 DFQATT and CDR2 SNEGSKA come from the germline V gene (reference sequence). The CDR3 sequence: CSAPQFGTVGETQYF. In DNA form, the CDR3 reads TGCAGTGCGCCGCAATTCGGGACAGTAGGGGAGACCCAGTACTTC.

This clonotype was recorded a few times. The rearrangement uses TRBV4-2 and TRBJ1-2, with D perhaps TRBD1 (5 bases). This CDR3 comprises 17 residues. CDR1 and CDR2 (germline): LGHNA, YNFKEQ. V was shortened by 0 bases and J by 4 bases, with 18 bases between the two germline ends. This CDR3 reads CASSQEVSGAPGYGYTF. The CDR3 DNA reads TGTGCCAGCAGCCAAGAAGTAAGCGGGGCCCCTGGCTATGGCTACACCTTC.

The sample holds one count of this clonotype. This may be a read error, as it is one base from a much larger clone. Since no conserved phenylalanine or tryptophan closes the CDR3, a read error is the likely cause. The rearrangement uses TRBV7-8 and TRBJ2-2; no clear D gene. Germline V lookup: CDR1 SGHVS, CDR2 FQNEAQ. Trimming shortened V by 3 bases and J by 1 base, and 6 bases separated the two germline ends. This CDR3 comprises 14 residues. The CDR3 DNA follows: TGTGCCAGCAGCTTTAACAGGAACACCGGGGAGCTGTTTTCT. Translated, it gives CASSFNRNTGELFS.

This clonotype was found a few times. The chain links TRBV7-9 to TRBJ1-5, with a weak D call TRBD1 (5 bases). The CDR3 consists of 14 residues. Germline V gives CDR1 SEHNR, CDR2 FQNEAQ (reference sequence). Trimming took off 8 bases at V and 0 bases at J, with 11 bases between the two ends. The CDR3 nucleotides are TGTGCCAGCGGTAGAGGGGTTAGCAATCAGCCCCAGCATTTT. Its protein is CASGRGVSNQPQHF.

This clonotype was seen a few times. The rearrangement uses TRBV9 and TRBJ2-1; D is unresolved. Per germline, CDR1 SGDLS and CDR2 YYNGEE. CDR3 size: 13 residues. V was cut by 0 bases and J by 9 bases, with 10 bases left in between. CDR3 DNA sequence: TGTGCCAGCAGCGTAGAAGGGTTCAGTGAGCAGTTCTTC. This encodes CASSVEGFSEQFF.